Here is one T cell receptor (beta chain) with its context. Its antigen is not known. This entry is derived from a study of beta chain features in type 1 diabetes. General observations from the study: Fewer junction insertions and more nucleotide deletions appeared in type 1 diabetes patients.

Expressed TCRB transcripts got sequenced, as all isolated RNA was reverse transcribed. The assay was immunoSEQ multiplex PCR, and TCRdb's table has in-frame clones only and misses some. The table records some 99,000 clones, roughly 43% of them present only once. By way of CD45RO/CCR7/CD25/CD127/CD95/CD27, the CD4+ regulatory, stem cell-like memory, central memory and naive cells were sorted. The CDR3 is 14 residues long. Germline V lookup: CDR1 SGHRS, CDR2 YFSETQ. Trimming cost V 1 base and J 2 bases, with 8 bases left between them. The chain combines TRBV5-1 with TRBJ2-3, with a tentative D call TRBD2 (6 bases). What was sequenced was stem cell memory CD4+ T cells from blood. The sequence was obtained from a young woman in good health. CDR3 in amino acids: CASSLLADTDTQYF. The CDR3 region has the DNA TGCGCCAGCAGCTTGTTAGCGGACACAGATACGCAGTATTTT.